One sample yielded the 7 T cell receptor beta chains listed below, sequenced in a study of blood T cell repertoires in COVID-19. Sequenced by immunoSEQ multiplex PCR; TCRdb stores in-frame clones only, minus some. This sample has 210,000 or so clones, with less than 90% found just once. Sequenced: peripheral blood. These receptors originate from a woman between 45 and 60 years old with acute or convalescent COVID-19.

This chain connects TRBV30 to TRBJ2-5; 10 bases fit TRBD1. Trimming took 3 bases from V and 6 from J; bases not matched to a gene: 4. Germline V gene lookup returns CDR1 GTSNPN and CDR2 SVGIG (reference sequence). This CDR3 is built from 13 residues. CDR3 DNA: TGTGCCTGGAGGACAGGGGGCTTTAAGACCCAGTACTTC. This codes for CAWRTGGFKTQYF.

The chain links TRBV21-1 to TRBJ2-3; no check of the table's D call, TRBD1, against the DNA was made. TRBV21-1 constitutes a pseudogene. The CDR3 has 17 residues. CDR3 DNA sequence: TGTGCCAGCATCGTACGGGACAGCTTCGACCACACAGATACGCAGTATTTT. Amino acids: CASIVRDSFDHTDTQYF.

This clone was found once. The chain has TRBV6-5 and TRBJ1-4, with TRBD1 as a possible D gene (6 bases). The CDR3 has 14 amino acids. With 5 bases removed from V and 8 bases from J, the gap between germline ends came to 15 bases. The V gene's germline CDR1 is MNHEY and CDR2 SVGAGI. DNA for the CDR3: TGTGCCAGCAGTACCTCAGGGGAAGGGGAAAAACTGTTTTTT. Its translation: CASSTSGEGEKLFF.

This clone was seen only once. The chain has TRBV14 and TRBJ2-7; the D is unclear. The germline V gene encodes CDR1 SGHDN and CDR2 FVKESK. There are 15 residues in the CDR3. Trimming left V 0 bases short and J 2 bases short, with 11 bases between. CDR3 amino acids: CASSQDLAETYEQYF. The CDR3 DNA is TGTGCCAGCAGCCAAGATTTGGCGGAGACCTACGAGCAGTACTTC. The whole variable domain, filled in from reference TRBV14 and TRBJ2-7, reads EAGVTQFPSHSVIEKGQTVTLRCDPISGHDNLYWYRRVMGKEIKFLLHFVKESKQDESGMPNNRFLAERTGGTYSTLKVQPAELEDSGVYFCASSQDLAETYEQYFGPGTRLTVT.

This clone was detected only once. V gene TRBV30 combines with J gene TRBJ2-7; the D gene is possibly TRBD1 (6 bases). The CDR3 sequence is 14 residues long. Germline V gene data show CDR1 as GTSNPN and CDR2 as SVGIG (reference sequence). With 7 bases removed from V and 0 bases from J, the gap between germline ends came to 16 bases. CDR3 sequence: CASSREGGSYEQYF. CDR3 DNA sequence: TGTGCCTCTTCCCGGGAAGGGGGCTCCTACGAGCAGTACTTC. The whole variable domain, filled in from reference TRBV30 and TRBJ2-7, reads SQTIHQWPATLVQPVGSPLSLECTVEGTSNPNLYWYRQAAGRGLQLLFYSVGIGQISSEVPQNLSASRPQDRQFILSSKKLLLSDSGFYLCASSREGGSYEQYFGPGTRLTVT.

CDR3 nucleotide sequence: TGTGCCAGCAGACCAGACAGGGGATGGGAGGTGACCCAGTACTTC. Translated: CASRPDRGWEVTQYF. J is TRBJ2-5 and V is TRBV6-5; TRBD1 matches 8 bases. The germline V gene encodes CDR1 MNHEY and CDR2 SVGAGI. This CDR3 spans 15 amino acids. V was clipped by 6 bases and J by 7 bases; unmatched bases: 13.

The CDR3 bases are TGTGCCAGCATGAAGGATCGGGTGCAGTTCTTC. Residues: CASMKDRVQFF. The V and J genes are TRBV6-5 and TRBJ2-1; D not certain. The germline gives CDR1 MNHEY, CDR2 SVGAGI. V lost 7 bases and J lost 12, with 13 bases in between. This CDR3 has 11 residues.